This TCR beta chain was captured in a study of post-analysis software for immune sequencing data. Across the whole study: Courses of disease covered relapsing-remitting, secondary progressive and progressive-relapsing multiple sclerosis.

Regarding the study as a whole: Relative to controls, patients with multiple sclerosis showed significantly lower normalized Chao1 diversity.

Unique molecular identifiers tagged the TCR beta cDNA libraries. MiXCR, run by TCRdb on the PCR reads, gives a single entry per CDR3 protein. Of roughly 650,000 distinct CDR3 sequences listed, roughly three fifths are singletons. Note on this clonotype: Its specificity is unknown.

The sequenced sample consisted of blood. This TCR was sampled from a girl aged 2 to 10 with multiple sclerosis.

In nucleotides, the CDR3 is TGTGCCAGCAGCTCTATGGACCGGAGTAGGCAGTATTTT. This translates into CASSSMDRSRQYF. The V and J genes are TRBV7-2 and TRBJ2-3; no firm D call. V was clipped by 4 bases and J by 11 bases, with 16 bases between them. The germline gives CDR1 SGHTA, CDR2 FQGNSA. The CDR3 sequence is 13 residues long.